The 30 T cell receptor beta chains presented below share a single source sample, sequenced in a study of molecular identifiers for immune sequencing clone quantification. TCRdb ran MiXCR on the PCR reads and lists one entry per CDR3 protein. Among about half a million distinct CDR3 sequences listed, about a fifth were seen once. The sample consisted of naive CD8+ T cells from blood, with Jurkat cell RNA spiked in. Subset denoted: FACS-sorted CD8+CD4-CCR7+CD45RA+ naive T cells. These TCRs come from a human donor in good health. Some libraries in this study had Jurkat cell RNA spiked in.

The chain is built from TRBV4-3 and TRBJ2-7; no reliable D call. The CDR3 contains 16 residues. From germline, CDR1 is LGHNA and CDR2 YSLEER. V was pared by 0 bases and J by 3 bases, with 15 bases between. CDR3 nucleotide sequence: TGCGCCAGCAGCCAAGACCGCTCGGGCAGATTCTACGAGCAGTACTTC. Amino acid sequence: CASSQDRSGRFYEQYF.

The chain is built from TRBV27 and TRBJ1-5, with D uncertain. Germline-derived CDR1 and CDR2 are MNHEY and SMNVEV (reference sequence). Trimming removed 8 bases from V and 3 bases from J, with 11 bases in between. This CDR3 is 13 amino acids long. The CDR3 here is CASGKGVNQPQHF. The CDR3 region has the DNA TGTGCCAGCGGTAAAGGAGTCAATCAGCCCCAGCATTTT.

In the case of this clonotype: A much larger clone differs by one base, so this may be a read error. The chain employs TRBV7-9 and TRBJ2-2; D may correspond to TRBD1 or TRBD2 (5 bases each). CDR3 length: 18 amino acids. Germline CDR1 SEHNR, CDR2 FQNEAQ (reference sequence). The CDR3 here is CAGSLFPPGTGYTGELFF. The CDR3 coding sequence is TGTGCCGGCAGCTTATTTCCCCCCGGGACCGGATACACCGGGGAGCTGTTTTTT.

In regard to this clonotype: A single base separates this from a much larger clone, so it may be a read error. A read error is likely, as this CDR3 ends without the conserved phenylalanine or tryptophan. This sequence joins TRBV19 and TRBJ2-3; TRBD1 agrees at 7 bases. The CDR3 is 15 residues long. Unmatched junction bases numbered 6, after V lost 4 bases and J lost 2 bases. From germline, CDR1 is LNHDA and CDR2 SQIVND (reference sequence). The chain's CDR3 is CASSTTGTDTDTQYL. The CDR3 DNA is TGTGCCAGTAGTACCACCGGGACAGACACAGATACGCAGTATCTT.

There are a few counts of this clonotype. The chain carries TRBV6-5 and TRBJ2-1, with TRBD1 matching 8 bases. The CDR3 totals 17 residues. Trimming cost V 6 bases and J 6 bases; bases outside gene matches: 16. The germline gives CDR1 MNHEY, CDR2 SVGAGI. CDR3 DNA: TGTGCCAGCAGCAAATTTGGTTTAGGACAGGGCGTCAATGAGCAGTTCTTC. This translates into CASSKFGLGQGVNEQFF.

A note on this clonotype: It is likely a read error, because the conserved phenylalanine at the end of the CDR3 is missing. The CDR3 nucleotides are TGCGCCAGCAGCCCTGGACCCCCAGGTGACAATGAGCAGTTCTCC. The encoded protein is CASSPGPPGDNEQFS. The rearrangement uses TRBV4-3 and TRBJ2-1; D is undetermined. The germline V and J ends were trimmed by 4 bases and 5 bases, with 15 bases remaining between them. Germline CDR1 reads LGHNA; CDR2 reads YSLEER. This CDR3 comprises 15 residues.

This clonotype was detected only a few times. The chain uses TRBV25-1 and TRBJ2-7, with 8 positions matching TRBD1. The CDR3 runs 16 residues. V lost 1 base and J lost 6; bases outside the gene matches: 11. Germline V gene sequence: CDR1 MGHDK, CDR2 SYGVNS. CDR3 DNA: TGTGCCAGCAGTGAATCTCCTGGGGCAGGGGGCGGCGAGCAGTACTTC. Protein product: CASSESPGAGGGEQYF.

This clonotype turned up a few times. The chain joins TRBV10-2 to TRBJ2-1; TRBD2 agrees at 10 bases. The CDR3 is made up of 20 amino acids. Trimming cost V 2 bases and J 9 bases; bases outside gene matches: 22. Germline V CDR1 and CDR2: WSHSY, SAAADI. The CDR3 DNA sequence: TGCGCCAGCAGTGAGCCCCTCTGGGGTAGCGGGGGGTCGCTGTACGGTGAGCAGTTCTTC. Translation: CASSEPLWGSGGSLYGEQFF.

This clonotype appeared a few times. The genes are TRBV5-5 and TRBJ1-1; perhaps TRBD1 as D (6 bases). Per germline, CDR1 SGHKS and CDR2 YYEKEE (reference sequence). CDR3 length: 14 amino acids. Trimming left V 2 bases short and J 6 bases short, with 14 bases between. This CDR3 reads CASSFQGLRAEAFF. DNA of the CDR3: TGTGCCAGCAGCTTCCAGGGGTTGCGGGCTGAAGCTTTCTTT.

On this clonotype: This may come from a read error, since a much larger clone is one base off. It is likely a read error, because the conserved phenylalanine at the end of the CDR3 is missing. The V and J genes are TRBV14 and TRBJ2-7; D possibly corresponds to TRBD2 (5 bases). Germline CDR1 SGHDN, CDR2 FVKESK. Trimming shortened V by 3 bases and J by 2 bases, and 11 bases separated the two germline ends. The CDR3 runs to 14 residues. The CDR3 protein is CASSHGLGPYEQYS. The CDR3, as DNA: TGTGCCAGCAGCCACGGACTCGGCCCCTACGAGCAGTACTCC.

The rearrangement joins TRBV20-1 to TRBJ1-1; D is uncertain. Germline lookup yields CDR1 DFQATT and CDR2 SNEGSKA (reference sequence). V was trimmed by 5 bases and J by 3 bases, leaving 7 bases between them. The CDR3 extends over 11 amino acids. Here the CDR3 DNA reads TGCAGTGCTGAATTGGACACTGAAGCTTTCTTT. Translated, it gives CSAELDTEAFF.

The rearrangement links TRBV18 to TRBJ2-1; weak D call: TRBD2 (5 bases). V lost 4 bases, J lost 0 bases, and 13 bases lay in between. The CDR3 has 16 amino acids. Looked up from germline, CDR1 is KGHSH and CDR2 is LQKENI. CDR3 DNA sequence: TGTGCCAGCTCACTCCCCACTAGTTCCTCCTACAATGAGCAGTTCTTC. Translation: CASSLPTSSSYNEQFF.

In its sample, this clonotype was seen many times. V and J are TRBV11-2 and TRBJ1-1; a possible D gene is TRBD1 (6 bases). This CDR3 is 14 amino acids long. Germline V gene sequence: CDR1 SGHAT, CDR2 FQNNGV. Trimming stripped 3 bases from V and 3 bases from J, with 11 bases between. CDR3 nucleotide sequence: TGTGCCAGCAGCTTTGACGCAGGGGACACTGAAGCTTTCTTT. This sequence encodes CASSFDAGDTEAFF.

This clonotype was detected many times. The rearrangement uses TRBV30 and TRBJ2-3; D not certain. CDR1 and CDR2 from the germline V gene are GTSNPN and SVGIG (reference sequence). V was pared by 1 base and J by 3 bases, with 8 bases between. This CDR3 has 13 amino acids. CDR3 sequence reads: CAWSGWGTDTQYF. In nucleotides, the CDR3 is TGTGCCTGGAGTGGTTGGGGAACAGATACGCAGTATTTT.

This clonotype came up many times. The rearrangement uses TRBV7-9 and TRBJ2-3, with 9 bases fitting TRBD2. The CDR3 consists of 15 residues. V lost 5 bases, J lost 2 bases, and 5 bases stayed unmatched. CDR1 and CDR2 from the germline V gene are SEHNR and FQNEAQ (reference sequence). The CDR3 coding sequence is TGTGCCAGCAGCCATAGCGGGGGCGTCACAGATACGCAGTATTTT. This encodes CASSHSGGVTDTQYF.

This clonotype was counted ten times or more. The chain is built from TRBV7-8 and TRBJ2-5; D is ambiguous. Germline-derived CDR1 and CDR2 are SGHVS and FQNEAQ. Trimming shortened V by 5 bases and J by 4 bases, and 8 bases separated the two germline ends. This CDR3 has 12 residues. CDR3 nucleotides: TGTGCCAGCAGCCGCCCGAGAGAGACCCAGTACTTC. Residues: CASSRPRETQYF.

A few counts support this clonotype. V gene TRBV4-1 combines with J gene TRBJ2-7, with 8 bases identical to TRBD2. The ends lost 0 bases at V and 3 bases at J; junction bases unmatched: 10. The CDR3 sequence is 17 residues long. Germline V gives CDR1 MGHRA, CDR2 YSYEKL. The CDR3 here is CASSQDSIGGRHYEQYF. CDR3 nucleotides: TGCGCCAGCAGCCAAGATTCCATCGGCGGGAGGCACTACGAGCAGTACTTC.

This clonotype came up many times. This chain links TRBV5-1 with TRBJ2-5; 8 bases are a match to TRBD2. The V gene's germline CDR1 is SGHRS and CDR2 YFSETQ. V lost 4 bases and J lost 1; bases outside the gene matches: 6. This CDR3 spans 15 amino acids. For the CDR3, the DNA is TGCGCCAGCAGCCTCTCAGCGGGGGTCCAAGAGACCCAGTACTTC. Protein product: CASSLSAGVQETQYF.

As concerns this clonotype: A much larger clone sits a single nucleotide away, making a read error possible. The chain links TRBV2 to TRBJ2-6, with D perhaps matching TRBD1 (5 bases). CDR3 length: 16 residues. The germline gives CDR1 SNHLY, CDR2 FYNNEI. The CDR3 sequence is CASSEAVKPGASVLTF. For the CDR3, the DNA is TGTGCCAGCAGTGAAGCTGTGAAACCTGGGGCCAGCGTCCTGACTTTC.

This clonotype has a handful of counts. This sequence joins TRBV5-6 and TRBJ2-5; maybe TRBD1 (5 bases). The germline V gene has CDR1 SGHDT and CDR2 YYEEEE. V lost 4 bases, J lost 5 bases, and 12 bases lay in between. The CDR3 loop spans 13 amino acids. This chain's CDR3 is CASSGRVSETQYF. In DNA form, the CDR3 reads TGTGCCAGCAGCGGCAGGGTTTCGGAGACCCAGTACTTC.

To note about this clonotype: Since a much larger clone is just one base distant, this may be a read error. The genes are TRBV3-1 and TRBJ2-3, with 7 bases that match TRBD2. The CDR3 is 16 residues long. Germline assignment: CDR1 LGHDT and CDR2 YNNKEL (reference sequence). In DNA, the CDR3 is TGTGCCAGCAGCCAAGATGCGGGGGAAGACACAGATACGCTGTATTTT. It is translated as CASSQDAGEDTDTLYF.

This rearrangement joins TRBV9 to TRBJ2-7, with TRBD2 as a possible D gene (6 bases). V shed 2 bases and J shed 0 bases, with 12 bases lying between them. The CDR3 has 15 amino acids. Germline values: CDR1 SGDLS, CDR2 YYNGEE. The CDR3 spells CASSVGGGNSYEQYF. The CDR3 DNA sequence: TGTGCCAGCAGCGTTGGTGGGGGGAACTCCTACGAGCAGTACTTC.

The V call is TRBV27, the J call TRBJ2-7; no clear D gene. V shed 1 base and J shed 5 bases, with 15 bases lying between them. CDR1 and CDR2 from the germline V gene are MNHEY and SMNVEV (reference sequence). The CDR3 length is 15 residues. The CDR3 reads CASSLLGTRSDEQYF. CDR3 DNA: TGTGCCAGCAGTTTATTGGGTACCCGGAGCGACGAGCAGTACTTC.

This clonotype was picked up many times. This chain joins TRBV7-2 and TRBJ2-1; 7 nucleotides match TRBD1. CDR1 and CDR2 (germline): SGHTA, FQGNSA. The CDR3 has 12 amino acids. The V gene end was trimmed by 5 bases and the J gene end by 7 bases; junction bases not matched to a gene: 2. The CDR3 bases are TGTGCCAGCAGCCCGACAGGGAATGAGCAGTTCTTC. Encoded protein: CASSPTGNEQFF.

This clonotype came up many times. This rearrangement joins TRBV5-4 to TRBJ1-5, with unresolved D. Between the trimmed V and J ends, which lost 5 bases and 1 base, there was a span of 10 bases. Per the germline V gene, CDR1 is SGHNT and CDR2 is YYREEE (reference sequence). The CDR3 has 14 amino acids. In DNA, the CDR3 is TGTGCCAGCAGTGTAATGGGGAGCAATCAGCCCCAGCATTTT. Translation gives CASSVMGSNQPQHF.

This clonotype was detected a few times. The chain couples TRBV5-6 to TRBJ1-1, with no clear D. Germline CDR1 is SGHDT and CDR2 is YYEEEE. V shed 0 bases and J shed 4 bases, with 10 bases lying between them. CDR3 length: 14 amino acids. Here the CDR3 DNA reads TGTGCCAGCAGCTTGGGGGGAATAGGCACTGAAGCTTTCTTT. This translates into CASSLGGIGTEAFF.

This chain links TRBV12-3 or TRBV12-4 with TRBJ2-5, with TRBD1 identical over 7 bases. Trimming took 5 bases from V and 5 from J; bases not matched to a gene: 11. CDR3 length: 15 residues. CDR3 bases: TGTGCCAGCAGTCCCCACTCGACAGGGCGTGAGACCCAGTACTTC. Translation: CASSPHSTGRETQYF.

This clonotype was recorded a few times. The genes are TRBV10-1 and TRBJ2-1; no clear D gene. The CDR3 is 15 amino acids. The germline CDR1 and CDR2 sequences are WNHNN and SYGVQD (reference sequence). The ends were cut back, 4 bases at V and 0 bases at J, with 10 bases in the middle. Here the CDR3 reads CASSGSDSSYNEQFF. CDR3 sequence (DNA): TGCGCCAGCAGTGGGAGCGATAGCTCCTACAATGAGCAGTTCTTC.

V usage is TRBV4-3 and J usage is TRBJ1-5; D may be TRBD1 (6 bases). Germline CDR1 LGHNA, CDR2 YSLEER. This CDR3 has 15 amino acids. V was trimmed by 6 bases and J by 2 bases, leaving 14 bases between them. The CDR3 loop is CASSSRGQRNQPQHF. The CDR3 DNA reads TGCGCCAGCAGTTCAAGAGGACAGCGCAATCAGCCCCAGCATTTT.

Comment on this clonotype: A clone one base away is much larger, so this may be a read error. The J gene is TRBJ2-3, the V gene TRBV4-1; tentatively, D is TRBD2 (7 bases). The CDR3 runs 12 residues. V shed 6 bases and J shed 14 bases, with 18 bases lying between them. CDR1 is MGHRA, CDR2 YSYEKL, per germline. Written as DNA, the CDR3 is TGCGCCAGCAGTCTGTTGGGGGGGCCGCGGTATTTT. Protein product: CASSLLGGPRYF.